This section outlines one T cell receptor beta chain sequence together with its context. Which antigen it targets is not known. There are no base qualities to consult, and no much larger clone falls within one base. This sample stems from a study of OX40 agonist ivuxolimab in advanced cancers. In terms of the full investigation: Ivuxolimab was a fully human IgG2 agonistic monoclonal antibody targeting the costimulatory receptor OX40 (CD134). Of the roughly 51 patients in dose escalation, about 20 had hepatocellular carcinoma, some 15 had melanoma, 9 had renal cell carcinoma and 9 had head and neck cancer. Partial responses were achieved by three dose-escalation patients, of whom one had hepatocellular carcinoma and two had cutaneous melanoma. Peripheral TCRbeta sequencing was intended to test whether TCR sequence diversity was altered and clonal T-cell expansion was caused by ivuxolimab. The paper describes the monotherapy dose-escalation part (N of about 52 patients) of the phase I trial of ivuxolimab. A male proportion of almost 85% and a mean age of approximately 58 years, ranging from roughly 23 to 90, were recorded for the dose-escalation cohort. Prior anti-PD-1, anti-PD-L1 or anti-CTLA-4 therapy was permitted, and 40% of dose-escalation patients had received checkpoint inhibitors. Intravenous ivuxolimab was administered to patients every 2 weeks at six dose levels: 0.01, 0.1, 0.3, 1.5, 3 and 10 mg/kg. Broad study findings and their caveats: Low levels of normalized T-cell clonal expansion were also shown by some nonresponding patients. In partial responders in the 0.1-3.0 mg/kg groups, normalized peripheral clonal expansion was found to be among the lowest, especially among CD8+ T cells. Antigen specificity was not determined for the clonally expanded peripheral T cells. After ivuxolimab, more expanded clones were found on average in CD8+ T cells than in CD4+ T cells. At doses of 0.1 to 3.0 mg/kg, clonal expansion of both CD4+ and CD8+ blood T cells was observed from baseline to week 6.

The CDR3 numbers 14 residues from cysteine through phenylalanine. Solely the CDR3 DNA is kept, with 42 bases framed from the first base. V is shortened by 1 base, J by 8 bases, and the region joining them spans 12 bases. CDR1 SGHNT and CDR2 YENEEA were looked up in the germline V gene. Genomic DNA was isolated from the sorted cells so that the TCRbeta CDR3 region could be sequenced. The immunoSEQ Assay was used to sequence the TCRbeta CDR3 regions. The immuneACCESS repertoire file appears here via TCRdb, limited to in-frame rearrangements. These files lack a portion of the clones; in checked studies, under half of the deficit traces to unresolved V genes, and the cause of the others is not known. Within this sample are 55,000 to 85,000 clones, with 70% to 90% of them counted one time only. The ten largest clones take up under 0.75% of the sample. The trial excluded patients who had a history of autoimmune disease or were on systemic immunosuppression. Peripheral blood for TCR sequencing was drawn from every dose cohort at baseline, at cycle 4 day 1 and at cycle 7 day 1. Samples came from an open-label, multicenter, first-in-human phase I dose-escalation trial of ivuxolimab. Adults with locally advanced or metastatic melanoma, renal cell, hepatocellular, or head and neck squamous cell carcinoma were enrolled in the trial. Before TCR sequencing, CD4+ and CD8+ T cells were separately sorted from peripheral blood.

This TCR derives from an adult with an advanced solid tumor such as melanoma, head and neck, liver or kidney cancer. The source material was CD4+ or CD8+ T cells sorted from blood, sampled in a trial of the OX40 agonist ivuxolimab. In this chain, TRBV11-3 is recombined with TRBJ2-1; the D gene is perhaps TRBD2, on 6 matching bases. The nucleotide sequence is given as TGTGCCAGCAGCTTAGGGGGGAGGCTTGATGAGCAGTTCTTC. This sequence encodes CASSLGGRLDEQFF.